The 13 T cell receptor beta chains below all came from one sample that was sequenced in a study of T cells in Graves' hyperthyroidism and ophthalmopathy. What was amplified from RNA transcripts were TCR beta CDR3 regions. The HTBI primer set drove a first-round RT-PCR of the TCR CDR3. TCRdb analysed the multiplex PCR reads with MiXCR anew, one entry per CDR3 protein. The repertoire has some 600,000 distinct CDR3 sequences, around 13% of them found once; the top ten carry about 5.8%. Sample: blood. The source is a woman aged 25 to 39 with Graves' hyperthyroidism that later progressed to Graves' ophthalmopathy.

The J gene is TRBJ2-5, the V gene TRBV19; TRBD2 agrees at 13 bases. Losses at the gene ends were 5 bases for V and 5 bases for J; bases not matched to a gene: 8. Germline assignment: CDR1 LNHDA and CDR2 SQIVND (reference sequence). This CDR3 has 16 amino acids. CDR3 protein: CASSRGGLAGAETQYF. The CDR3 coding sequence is TGTGCCAGTAGTCGCGGCGGACTAGCGGGAGCGGAGACCCAGTACTTC.

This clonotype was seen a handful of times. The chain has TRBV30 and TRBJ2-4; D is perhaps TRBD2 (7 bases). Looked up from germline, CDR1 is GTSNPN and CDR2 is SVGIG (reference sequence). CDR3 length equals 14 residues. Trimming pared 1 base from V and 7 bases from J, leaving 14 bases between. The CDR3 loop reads CAWSAGGAQNIQYF. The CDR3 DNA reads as TGTGCCTGGAGTGCTGGGGGGGCGCAGAACATTCAGTACTTC.

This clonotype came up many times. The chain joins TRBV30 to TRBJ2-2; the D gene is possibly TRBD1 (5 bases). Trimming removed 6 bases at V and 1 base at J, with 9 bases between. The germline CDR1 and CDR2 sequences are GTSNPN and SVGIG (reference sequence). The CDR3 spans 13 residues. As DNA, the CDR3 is TGTGCCTGCACAACAGGGAACACCGGGGAGCTGTTTTTT. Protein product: CACTTGNTGELFF.

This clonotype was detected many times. For the CDR3, the DNA is TGTGCCAGTAGTATCCGCGGGGGACCTGAAGCTTTCTTT. This translates into CASSIRGGPEAFF. The chain recombines TRBV19 with TRBJ1-1; D is possibly TRBD1 (5 bases). This CDR3 spans 13 amino acids. CDR1 is LNHDA and CDR2 is SQIVND in the germline V gene (reference sequence). V lost 3 bases and J 6 bases, leaving 11 bases between the germline ends.

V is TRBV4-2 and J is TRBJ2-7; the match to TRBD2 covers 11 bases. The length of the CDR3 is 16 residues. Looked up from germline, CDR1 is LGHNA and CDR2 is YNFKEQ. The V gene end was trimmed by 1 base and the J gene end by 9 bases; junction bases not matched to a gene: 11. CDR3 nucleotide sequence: TGTGCCAGCAGCCAAGGGCAGGGACTAGCGGTGATTGGGCAGTACTTC. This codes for CASSQGQGLAVIGQYF.

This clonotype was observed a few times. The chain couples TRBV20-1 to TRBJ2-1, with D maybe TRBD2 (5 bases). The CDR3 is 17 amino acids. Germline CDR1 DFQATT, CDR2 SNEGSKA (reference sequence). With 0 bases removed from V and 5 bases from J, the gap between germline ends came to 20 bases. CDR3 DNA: TGCAGTGCTAGAGATCTCCAAGCCTTAGGACTTAACAATGAGCAGTTCTTC. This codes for CSARDLQALGLNNEQFF.

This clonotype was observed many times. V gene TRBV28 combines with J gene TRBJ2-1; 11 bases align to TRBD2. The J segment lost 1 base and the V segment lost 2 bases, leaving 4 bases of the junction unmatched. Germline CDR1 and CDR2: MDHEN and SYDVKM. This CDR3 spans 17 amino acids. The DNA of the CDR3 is TGTGCCAGCAGTTTACCTATAGCGGGAGGGTCCTACAATGAGCAGTTCTTC. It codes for CASSLPIAGGSYNEQFF.

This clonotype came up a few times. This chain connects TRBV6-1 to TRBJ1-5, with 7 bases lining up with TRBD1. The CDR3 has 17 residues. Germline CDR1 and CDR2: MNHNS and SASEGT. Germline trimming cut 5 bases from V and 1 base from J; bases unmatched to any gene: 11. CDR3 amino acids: CASSPRQGLTSNQPQHF. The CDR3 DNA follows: TGTGCCAGCAGTCCGCGACAGGGTTTGACAAGCAATCAGCCCCAGCATTTT.

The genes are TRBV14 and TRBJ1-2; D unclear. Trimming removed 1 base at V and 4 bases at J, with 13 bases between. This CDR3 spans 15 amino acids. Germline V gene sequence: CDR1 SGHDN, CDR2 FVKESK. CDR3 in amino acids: CASSQVGRVGYGYTF. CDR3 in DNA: TGTGCCAGCAGCCAAGTAGGGAGAGTCGGCTATGGCTACACCTTC.

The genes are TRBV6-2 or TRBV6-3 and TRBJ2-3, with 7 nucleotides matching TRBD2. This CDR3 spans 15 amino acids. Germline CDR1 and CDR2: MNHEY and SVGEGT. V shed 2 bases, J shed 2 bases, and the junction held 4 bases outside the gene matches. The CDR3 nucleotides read TGTGCCAGCAGTTACGGCGGGAGTGACACAGATACGCAGTATTTT. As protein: CASSYGGSDTDTQYF.

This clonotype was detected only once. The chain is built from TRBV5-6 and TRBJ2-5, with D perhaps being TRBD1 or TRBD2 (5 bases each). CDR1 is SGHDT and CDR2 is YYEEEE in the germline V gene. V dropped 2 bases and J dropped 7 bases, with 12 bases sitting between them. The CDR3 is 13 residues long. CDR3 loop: CASSFGTGGTQYF. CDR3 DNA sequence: TGTGCCAGCAGCTTTGGGACCGGCGGGACCCAGTACTTC. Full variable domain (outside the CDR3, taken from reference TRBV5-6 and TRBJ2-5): DAGVTQSPTHLIKTRGQQVTLRCSPKSGHDTVSWYQQALGQGPQFIFQYYEEEERQRGNFPDRFSGHQFPNYSSELNVNALLLGDSALYLCASSFGTGGTQYFGPGTRLLVL.

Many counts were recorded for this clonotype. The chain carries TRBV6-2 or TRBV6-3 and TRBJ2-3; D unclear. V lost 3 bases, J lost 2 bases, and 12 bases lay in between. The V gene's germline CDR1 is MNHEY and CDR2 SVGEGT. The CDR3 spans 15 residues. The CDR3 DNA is TGTGCCAGCAGTTATGCATTCGTAGACACAGATACGCAGTATTTT. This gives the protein CASSYAFVDTDTQYF.

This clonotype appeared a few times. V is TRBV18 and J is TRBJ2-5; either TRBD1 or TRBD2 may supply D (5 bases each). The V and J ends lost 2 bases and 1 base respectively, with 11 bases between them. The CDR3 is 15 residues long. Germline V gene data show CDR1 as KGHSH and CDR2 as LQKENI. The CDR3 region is CASSPFEGIQETQYF. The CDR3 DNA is TGTGCCAGCTCACCATTTGAGGGGATCCAAGAGACCCAGTACTTC.